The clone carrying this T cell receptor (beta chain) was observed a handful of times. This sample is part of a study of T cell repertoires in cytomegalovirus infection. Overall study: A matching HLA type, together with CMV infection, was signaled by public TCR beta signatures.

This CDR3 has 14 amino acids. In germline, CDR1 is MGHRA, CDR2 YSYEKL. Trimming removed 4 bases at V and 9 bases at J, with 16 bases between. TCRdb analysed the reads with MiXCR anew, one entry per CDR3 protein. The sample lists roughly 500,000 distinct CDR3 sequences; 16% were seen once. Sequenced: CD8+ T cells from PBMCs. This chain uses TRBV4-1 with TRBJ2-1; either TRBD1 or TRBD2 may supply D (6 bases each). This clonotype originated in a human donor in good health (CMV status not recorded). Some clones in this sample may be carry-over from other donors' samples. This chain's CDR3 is CASSPFGGGGEQFF. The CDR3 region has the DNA TGCGCCAGCAGCCCCTTCGGAGGGGGAGGTGAGCAGTTCTTC.